These 11 T cell receptor beta chains were all obtained from the same sample, sequenced in a study of blood T cell repertoires in COVID-19. Measured with immunoSEQ multiplex PCR; TCRdb has only the in-frame clones, and not every one. The sample shows roughly 200,000 clones, approximately 80% of them seen only once. Sequencing was done on a sample of peripheral blood. These receptors were collected from a woman aged 40 to 50 with COVID-19, enrolled during active disease.

This clone was detected many times. The identical CDR3 is also encoded by other nucleotide sequences in the sample. The V call is TRBV9, the J call TRBJ2-1; 10 bases align to TRBD2. The CDR3 is made up of 15 amino acids. Germline CDR1 is SGDLS and CDR2 is YYNGEE. Germline trimming cut 4 bases from V and 5 bases from J; bases unmatched to any gene: 6. In nucleotides, the CDR3 is TGTGCCAGCAGCCCCGGACTAGCGGCAAACAATGAGCAGTTCTTC. Translating it yields CASSPGLAANNEQFF.

This chain's CDR3 is CASSETDRAEAFF. DNA for the CDR3: TGTGCCAGCAGTGAGACCGACAGGGCTGAAGCTTTCTTT. This chain connects TRBV6-1 to TRBJ1-1; 7 bases are a match to TRBD1. V lost 3 bases and J lost 6; bases outside the gene matches: 4. This CDR3 contains 13 residues. Germline-derived CDR1 and CDR2 are MNHNS and SASEGT.

This clone has just one count. CDR3 DNA sequence: TGTGCCAGCACCCTACAGGGCGGGTACGAGCAGTACTTC. This gives the protein CASTLQGGYEQYF. The chain employs TRBV6-6 and TRBJ2-7; possibly TRBD1 for D (6 bases). This CDR3 comprises 13 residues. The germline V and J ends were trimmed by 7 bases and 4 bases, with 14 bases remaining between them. Germline CDR1 and CDR2: MNHNY and SVGAGI (reference sequence).

The CDR3 sequence is CASSPRDGGSFAEAFF. The CDR3 DNA reads TGCGCCAGCAGCCCGCGGGACGGAGGCTCTTTCGCTGAAGCTTTCTTT. The J gene is TRBJ1-1, the V gene TRBV4-1; maybe TRBD1 (5 bases). From germline, CDR1 is MGHRA and CDR2 YSYEKL. The V end was cut by 4 bases, the J end by 6 bases, with 21 bases between. The CDR3 extends over 16 amino acids.

The gene calls are TRBV9 and TRBJ2-2; 9 bases line up with TRBD1. V dropped 2 bases and J dropped 7; count of bases not matched to a gene: 9. This CDR3 has 16 residues. Germline CDR1 and CDR2: SGDLS and YYNGEE. The CDR3 loop reads CASSVRGQGVGGELFF. The CDR3 DNA is TGTGCCAGCAGCGTTCGGGGACAGGGTGTGGGCGGGGAGCTGTTTTTT.

V is TRBV6-5 and J is TRBJ1-3; D may be TRBD1 (6 bases). Trimming removed 4 bases from V and 0 bases from J, with 10 bases in between. The length of the CDR3 is 15 residues. Germline CDR1 reads MNHEY; CDR2 reads SVGAGI. CDR3 in DNA: TGTGCCAGCAGTTTGGACAGTCACTCTGGAAACACCATATATTTT. Amino acids: CASSLDSHSGNTIYF.

The genes are TRBV5-1 and TRBJ2-7, with 8 bases identical to TRBD1. V dropped 4 bases and J dropped 2; count of bases not matched to a gene: 17. The CDR3 totals 18 residues. Germline loops: CDR1 SGHRS, CDR2 YFSETQ. The CDR3 region is CASSPGQGGLAETYEQYF. The CDR3 DNA follows: TGCGCCAGCAGCCCTGGACAGGGCGGGTTAGCGGAGACCTACGAGCAGTACTTC.

The V gene is TRBV5-4, the J gene TRBJ2-1, with 8 positions matching TRBD2. The junction had 6 bases not matched to a gene; V was cut back by 0 bases and J by 7 bases. Germline V lookup: CDR1 SGHNT, CDR2 YYREEE (reference sequence). The CDR3 is 15 residues long. The CDR3 DNA follows: TGTGCCAGCAGCTTGGTTCGGGGGGGCAAGAATGAGCAGTTCTTC. It yields the protein CASSLVRGGKNEQFF. Full variable domain (remainder filled in from reference TRBV5-4 and TRBJ2-1): ETGVTQSPTHLIKTRGQQVTLRCSSQSGHNTVSWYQQALGQGPQFIFQYYREEENGRGNFPPRFSGLQFPNYSSELNVNALELDDSALYLCASSLVRGGKNEQFFGPGTRLTVL.

This clone was observed once. The rearrangement joins TRBV5-1 to TRBJ2-5; TRBD2 aligns across 7 bases. J lost 5 bases, V lost 5 bases, and 3 bases had no gene match. The CDR3 has 12 residues. Germline values: CDR1 SGHRS, CDR2 YFSETQ. The CDR3 sequence is CASSTSVETQYF. CDR3 DNA sequence: TGCGCCAGCAGTACTAGCGTGGAGACCCAGTACTTC.

This sequence joins TRBV9 and TRBJ1-2, with D perhaps TRBD1 (5 bases). The V gene lost 4 bases and the J gene lost 2 bases, with 12 bases spanning the gap. The CDR3 consists of 14 residues. CDR1 SGDLS and CDR2 YYNGEE come from the germline V gene. The DNA of the CDR3 is TGTGCCAGCAGCACAGGACACATAAACTATGGCTACACCTTC. It translates to CASSTGHINYGYTF.

Sample share makes this clone medium-sized. V gene TRBV20-1 combines with J gene TRBJ1-2, with D hard to call. The germline V and J ends were trimmed by 3 bases and 2 bases, with 10 bases remaining between them. Germline assignment: CDR1 DFQATT and CDR2 SNEGSKA (reference sequence). The CDR3 is 13 amino acids. As DNA, the CDR3 is TGCAGTGCTAGTTGGACTGAGAACTATGGCTACACCTTC. Its protein is CSASWTENYGYTF.